This T cell receptor (beta chain) was retrieved from a study of T-cell reconstitution after alpha-beta-depleted transplantation in children. The CDR3 is 11 amino acids. The V end lost 7 bases, the J end lost 1 base, and 5 bases lay between the germline ends. The library targeted TCRbeta and was prepared with unique molecular identifiers. TCRdb reprocessed the PCR reads with MiXCR, giving one entry per CDR3 protein. The sample shows about 540,000 distinct CDR3 sequences, 18% of them seen only once. This clonotype has just a few counts. The sequencing used PBMCs from the stem cell graft donor, collected from the stem cell graft. The J gene is TRBJ2-7, the V gene TRBV12-3 or TRBV12-4; unclear D gene. This TCR was sampled from a human donor who donated a stem cell graft to a child with acute lymphoblastic leukemia. The CDR3 region is CASTGSYEQYF. The DNA for the CDR3 is TGTGCCAGCACAGGATCCTACGAGCAGTACTTC.